The TCR beta chain under discussion was sequenced for a study of blood T cell repertoires in COVID-19. Background on the study: Whether acute or convalescent, the COVID-19 samples came from the United States, Italy and Spain. T cells, B-cell-depleted T cells, or PBMCs supplied cDNA or gDNA.

Original handling: Estimation of nucleated cell counts relied on the amplification of reference gene primers. Sequenced by immunoSEQ multiplex PCR; TCRdb stores in-frame clones only, minus some. Clonal size and the V and J genes are those of that table, whereas D and trimming came from the DNA. The data contain more than 150,000 clones, about four fifths of them singletons. The germline V gene has CDR1 MNHEY and CDR2 SVGAGI. This CDR3 comprises 14 residues. Deletions cut 2 bases from V and 3 bases from J, with 11 bases between. This clone was observed a handful of times. The sequence came from a man aged 65 to 85 who had recovered from COVID-19. The chain carries TRBV6-5 and TRBJ2-7; D is perhaps TRBD2 (6 bases). Sample: peripheral blood. The CDR3 region has the DNA TGTGCCAGCAGTTACACGGGACTTGACTACGAGCAGTACTTC. Protein product: CASSYTGLDYEQYF.